This TCR beta chain was recovered during a study of CD8+ T cells in alopecia areata. The germline V gene encodes CDR1 SGHTA and CDR2 FQGNSA. J was trimmed by 9 bases and V by 2 bases; bases with no gene match: 10. This CDR3 region has 16 residues. The sequencing template was cDNA reverse transcribed from extracted RNA. Using immunoSEQ multiplex PCR, the repertoire was profiled, and TCRdb retains in-frame clones only, with some absent. Here the sample spans about 270,000 clones, about three fifths being singletons. Noted treatment: oral pan-JAK inhibitor, 5-10 mg twice daily. The specimen comprised CD4+ T cells sorted from blood, sampled at week 52, from a patient treated with tofacitinib. This TCR came from a human donor with alopecia areata. This rearrangement joins TRBV7-2 to TRBJ1-6; 7 nucleotides line up with TRBD1. CDR3 protein: CASSLSPPRGSSPLHF. DNA for the CDR3: TGTGCCAGCAGCTTAAGCCCACCCAGGGGGTCTTCACCCCTCCACTTT.